This TCR beta chain was captured in a study of cytomegalovirus exposure and HLA in healthy donors. Concerning this clone itself: Its target is unknown.

A multiplex PCR was run with 60 Vbeta primers and 13 Jbeta primers. Produced via immunoSEQ multiplex PCR; TCRdb's table is partial and in-frame only. This sample has about 87,000 clones, with 70% to 85% found just once. V shed 4 bases and J shed 3 bases, with 21 bases lying between them. The CDR3 totals 17 residues. The germline gives CDR1 KGHSY, CDR2 FQNENV. Study results and caveats: Earlier analysis looked at TCR beta V segments, and most were productive about 90% or about 30% of the time.

The receptor's source is a man aged 25 to 45 in good health and CMV-seropositive. The rearrangement links TRBV16 to TRBJ1-2, with TRBD1 as a possible D gene (6 bases). Sequencing was performed on PBMCs. CDR3 DNA sequence: TGTGCCAGCAGCCTATATACATCGGGCAGGGGACACTATGGCTACACCTTC. Translating gives CASSLYTSGRGHYGYTF.